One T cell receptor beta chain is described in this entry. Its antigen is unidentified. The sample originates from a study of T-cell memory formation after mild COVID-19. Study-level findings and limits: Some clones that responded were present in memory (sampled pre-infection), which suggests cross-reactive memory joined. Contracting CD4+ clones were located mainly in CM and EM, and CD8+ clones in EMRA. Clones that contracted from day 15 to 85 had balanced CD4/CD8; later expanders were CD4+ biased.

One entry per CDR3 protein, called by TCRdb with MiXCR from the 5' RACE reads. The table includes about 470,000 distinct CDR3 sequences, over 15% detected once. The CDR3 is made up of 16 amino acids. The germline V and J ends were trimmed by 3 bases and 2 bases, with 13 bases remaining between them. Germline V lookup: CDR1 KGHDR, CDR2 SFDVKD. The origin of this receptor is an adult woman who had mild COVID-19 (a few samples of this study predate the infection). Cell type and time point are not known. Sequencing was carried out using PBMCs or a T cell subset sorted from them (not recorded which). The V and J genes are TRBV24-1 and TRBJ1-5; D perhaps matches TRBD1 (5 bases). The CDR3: CATSDSNVGGNQPQHF. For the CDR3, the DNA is TGTGCCACCAGTGATAGTAACGTGGGGGGCAATCAGCCCCAGCATTTT.